This T cell receptor (beta chain) was recorded in a study of CD8 T cells in ankylosing spondylitis. Study-wide results and limits: Past studies reported some motif variants in reactive arthritis synovial fluid and blood. Disease-associated clones were reportedly significantly overrepresented in matched ankylosing spondylitis synovial fluid. In ankylosing spondylitis blood, a motif of seven or eight highly homologous TCR beta variants appeared characteristic.

TCRdb re-called the 5' RACE reads with MiXCR, one entry per CDR3 protein. Among some 240,000 distinct CDR3 sequences listed, more than 20% were seen once. This clonotype was seen at least ten times. Its antigen is as yet unknown. The CDR3 is 14 residues long. Trimming pared 11 bases from V and 7 bases from J, leaving 21 bases between. Germline values: CDR1 ENHRY, CDR2 SYGVKD. This clonotype was obtained from a male donor with ankylosing spondylitis or in good health (not recorded which). This rearrangement joins TRBV10-3 to TRBJ1-5, with D unresolved. Sequences were obtained from blood, either unsorted or a sorted T cell fraction (not recorded which). CDR3 in DNA: TGTGCCTCAACCTCGAGGGCAGGCGGGCAGCCCCAGCATTTT. This sequence encodes CASTSRAGGQPQHF.